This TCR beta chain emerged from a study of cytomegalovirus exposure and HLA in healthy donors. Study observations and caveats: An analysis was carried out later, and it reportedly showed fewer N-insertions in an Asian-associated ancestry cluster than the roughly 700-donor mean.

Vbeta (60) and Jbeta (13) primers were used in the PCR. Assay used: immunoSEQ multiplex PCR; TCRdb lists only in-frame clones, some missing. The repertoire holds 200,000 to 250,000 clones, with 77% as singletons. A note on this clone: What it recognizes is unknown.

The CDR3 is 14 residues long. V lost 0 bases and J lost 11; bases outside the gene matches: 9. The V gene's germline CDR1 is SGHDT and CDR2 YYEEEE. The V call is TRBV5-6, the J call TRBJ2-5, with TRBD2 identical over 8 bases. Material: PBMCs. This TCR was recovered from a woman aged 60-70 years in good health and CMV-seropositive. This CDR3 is CASSLVGRGGRQYF. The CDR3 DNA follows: TGTGCCAGCAGCTTGGTTGGACGGGGGGGTCGGCAGTACTTC.